Reported below is one T cell receptor beta chain. This entry comes from a study of blood T cell repertoires in COVID-19. Study at large: From T cells, B-cell-depleted T cells, or PBMCs came the material, which was cDNA or gDNA.

Source study methods: Estimates of nucleated cell counts were drawn from the amplification of reference gene primers. TCRdb keeps only in-frame clones here, not all; method: immunoSEQ multiplex PCR. That table supplies the V and J calls and clone size; D and trimming were determined from the DNA. The table lists 85,000 to 100,000 clones, over 75% of them singletons, with about 1.8% in the top ten. Germline V gene data show CDR1 as MDHEN and CDR2 as SYDVKM. V dropped 1 base and J dropped 2; count of bases not matched to a gene: 2. The length of the CDR3 is 15 residues. The material sequenced was peripheral blood. The receptor was derived from a man aged 55 to 70 with acute or convalescent COVID-19. The chain recombines TRBV28 with TRBJ1-2; TRBD1 aligns across 9 bases. CDR3 loop: CASSLSGQGNYGYTF. DNA of the CDR3: TGTGCCAGCAGTTTATCGGGACAGGGAAACTATGGCTACACCTTC.